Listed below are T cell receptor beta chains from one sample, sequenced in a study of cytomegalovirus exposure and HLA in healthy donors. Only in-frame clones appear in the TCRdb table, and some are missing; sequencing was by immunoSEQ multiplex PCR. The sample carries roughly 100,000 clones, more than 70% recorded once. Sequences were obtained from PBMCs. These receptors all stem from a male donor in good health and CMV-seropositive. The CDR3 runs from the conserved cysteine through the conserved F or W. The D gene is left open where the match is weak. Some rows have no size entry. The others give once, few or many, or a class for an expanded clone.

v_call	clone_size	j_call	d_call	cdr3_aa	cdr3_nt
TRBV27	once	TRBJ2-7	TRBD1	CASSSGGTGAYEQYF	TGTGCCAGCAGCTCCGGGGGGACAGGGGCTTACGAGCAGTACTTC
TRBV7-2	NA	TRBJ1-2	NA	CASSLGRSSYTF	TGTGCCAGCAGCTTAGGACGGAGCAGCTACACCTTC
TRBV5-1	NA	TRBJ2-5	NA	CASSLAGGPQETQYF	TGCGCCAGCAGCTTGGCCGGGGGGCCGCAAGAGACCCAGTACTTC
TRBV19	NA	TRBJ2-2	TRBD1	CASSIGVGTGTGELFF	TGTGCCAGTAGTATAGGAGTGGGGACAGGGACCGGGGAGCTGTTTTTT
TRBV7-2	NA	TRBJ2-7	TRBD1	CASSPTGGNSYEQYF	TGTGCCAGCAGCCCGACAGGGGGGAACTCCTACGAGCAGTACTTC
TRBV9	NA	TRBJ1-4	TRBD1	CASSVEGIGGNEKLFF	TGTGCCAGCAGCGTAGAGGGGATAGGGGGCAATGAAAAACTGTTTTTT
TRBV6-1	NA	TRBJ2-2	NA	CASSVRASNTGELFF	TGTGCCAGCAGTGTCAGGGCCTCGAACACCGGGGAGCTGTTTTTT
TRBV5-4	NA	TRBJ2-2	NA	CASSLPAGGTGELFF	TGTGCCAGCAGCTTACCCGCCGGGGGCACCGGGGAGCTGTTTTTT
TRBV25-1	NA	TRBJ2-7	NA	CASSAGIESYEQYF	TGTGCCAGCAGTGCGGGAATAGAGTCCTACGAGCAGTACTTC
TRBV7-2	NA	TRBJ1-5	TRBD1	CASSPWTGGLGNQPQHF	TGTGCCAGCAGCCCCTGGACAGGGGGCCTTGGCAATCAGCCCCAGCATTTT
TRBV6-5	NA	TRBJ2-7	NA	CASSSNWESYEQYF	TGTGCCAGCAGTTCCAACTGGGAGTCCTACGAGCAGTACTTC
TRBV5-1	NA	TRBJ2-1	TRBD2	CASSSSGTSGISSYNEQFF	TGCGCCAGCAGTTCATCCGGGACTAGCGGGATTAGCTCCTACAATGAGCAGTTCTTC
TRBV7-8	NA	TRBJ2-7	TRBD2	CASSLGLAGGVYEQYF	TGTGCCAGCAGCTTAGGTTTGGCGGGAGGGGTCTACGAGCAGTACTTC
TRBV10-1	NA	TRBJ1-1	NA	CASSEFDKEYTEAFF	TGCGCCAGCAGTGAGTTTGACAAAGAGTACACTGAAGCTTTCTTT
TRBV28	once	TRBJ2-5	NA	CASRAQETQYF	TGTGCCAGCAGGGCCCAAGAGACCCAGTACTTC
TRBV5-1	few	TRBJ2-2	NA	CASSLDLVSANTGELFF	TGCGCCAGCAGCTTAGATTTGGTTAGCGCGAACACCGGGGAGCTGTTTTTT
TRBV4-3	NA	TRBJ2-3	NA	CASSQRSSGGSGTDTQYF	TGCGCCAGCAGCCAAAGGAGTAGTGGCGGGTCTGGCACAGATACGCAGTATTTT
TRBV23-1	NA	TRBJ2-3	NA	CASSQCDRGTDTQYF	TGCGCCAGCAGTCAATGTGACAGAGGCACAGATACGCAGTATTTT
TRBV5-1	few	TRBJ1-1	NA	CASSLDSHNTEAFF	TGCGCCAGCAGCCTTGACAGTCACAACACTGAAGCTTTCTTT
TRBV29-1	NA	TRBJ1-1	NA	CSVRGPGTVNTEAFF	TGCAGCGTTAGAGGCCCCGGGACTGTAAACACTGAAGCTTTCTTT
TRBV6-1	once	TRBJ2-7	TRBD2	CASTLAGYEQYF	TGTGCCAGCACACTAGCGGGTTACGAGCAGTACTTC
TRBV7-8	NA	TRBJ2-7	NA	CASSSGQPTGQYF	TGTGCCAGCAGCTCCGGACAGCCTACTGGGCAGTACTTC